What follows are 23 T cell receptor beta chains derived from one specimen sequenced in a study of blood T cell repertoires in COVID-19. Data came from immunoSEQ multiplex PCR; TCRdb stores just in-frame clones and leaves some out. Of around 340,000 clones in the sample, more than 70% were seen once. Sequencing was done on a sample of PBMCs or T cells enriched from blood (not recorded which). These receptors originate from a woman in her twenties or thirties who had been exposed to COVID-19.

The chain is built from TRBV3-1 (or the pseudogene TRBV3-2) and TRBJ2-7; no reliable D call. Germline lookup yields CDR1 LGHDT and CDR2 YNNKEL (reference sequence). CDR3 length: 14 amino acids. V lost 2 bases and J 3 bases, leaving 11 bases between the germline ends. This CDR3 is CASSQLGTYYEQYF. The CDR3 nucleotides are TGTGCCAGCAGCCAACTGGGCACTTACTACGAGCAGTACTTC.

The CDR3 loop is CASTLPGTGSTGELFF. The CDR3 DNA follows: TGTGCCAGCACCCTGCCCGGGACAGGGAGCACCGGGGAGCTGTTTTTT. This chain connects TRBV28 to TRBJ2-2; 9 bases are a match to TRBD1. The CDR3 is 16 amino acids. Germline V lookup: CDR1 MDHEN, CDR2 SYDVKM. With 7 bases clipped from V and 4 bases from J, the junction kept 10 bases outside the gene matches.

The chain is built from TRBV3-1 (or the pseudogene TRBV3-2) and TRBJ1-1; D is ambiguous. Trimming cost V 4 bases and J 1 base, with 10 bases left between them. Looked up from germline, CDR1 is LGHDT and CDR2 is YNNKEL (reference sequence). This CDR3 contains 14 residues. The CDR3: CASSLTHRNTEAFF. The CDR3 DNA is TGTGCCAGCAGCCTCACCCATAGGAACACTGAAGCTTTCTTT.

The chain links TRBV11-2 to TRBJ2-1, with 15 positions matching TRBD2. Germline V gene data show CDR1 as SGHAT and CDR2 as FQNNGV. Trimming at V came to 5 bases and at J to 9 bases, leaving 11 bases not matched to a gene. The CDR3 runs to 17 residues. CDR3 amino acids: CASSGSPGLAGGGEQFF. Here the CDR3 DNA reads TGTGCCAGCAGCGGCAGCCCGGGACTAGCGGGAGGAGGTGAGCAGTTCTTC.

The CDR3 DNA sequence: TGTGCCAGCAGCTTTTTCTCGAAGGAGCGCACTGAAGCTTTCTTT. Translated: CASSFFSKERTEAFF. The gene calls are TRBV5-8 and TRBJ1-1; unclear D gene. Per the germline V gene, CDR1 is SGHTS and CDR2 is YDEGEE. V was shortened by 2 bases and J by 4 bases, with 15 bases between the two germline ends. This CDR3 region has 15 residues. Full variable domain (rest looked up from reference TRBV5-8 and TRBJ1-1): EAGVTQSPTHLIKTRGQQATLRCSPISGHTSVYWYQQALGLGLQFLLWYDEGEERNRGNFPPRFSGRQFPNYSSELNVNALELEDSALYLCASSFFSKERTEAFFGQGTRLTVV.

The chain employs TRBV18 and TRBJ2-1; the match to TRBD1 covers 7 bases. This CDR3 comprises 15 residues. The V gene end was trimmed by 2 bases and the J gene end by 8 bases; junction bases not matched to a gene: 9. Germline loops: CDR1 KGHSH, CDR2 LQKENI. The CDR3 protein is CASSPGTGELYEQFF. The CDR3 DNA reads TGTGCCAGCTCACCAGGCACAGGGGAGCTATATGAGCAGTTCTTC.

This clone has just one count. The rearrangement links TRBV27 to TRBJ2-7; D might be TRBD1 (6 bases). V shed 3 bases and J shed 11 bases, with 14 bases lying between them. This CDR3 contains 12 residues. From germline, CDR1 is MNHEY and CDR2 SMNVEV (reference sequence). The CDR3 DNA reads TGTGCCAGCAGTTTGGGCCAGGGGCGCAAGTACTTC. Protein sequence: CASSLGQGRKYF.

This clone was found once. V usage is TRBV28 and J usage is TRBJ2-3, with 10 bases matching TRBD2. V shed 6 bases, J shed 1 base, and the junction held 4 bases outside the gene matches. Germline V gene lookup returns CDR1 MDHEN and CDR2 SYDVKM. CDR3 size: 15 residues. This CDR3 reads CASSPSGRGTDTQYF. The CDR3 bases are TGTGCCAGCAGCCCGAGCGGGAGGGGCACAGATACGCAGTATTTT.

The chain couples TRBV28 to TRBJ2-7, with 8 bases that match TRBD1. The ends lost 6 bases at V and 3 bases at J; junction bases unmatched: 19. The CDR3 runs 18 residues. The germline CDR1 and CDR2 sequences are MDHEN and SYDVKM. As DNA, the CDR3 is TGTGCCAGCAGCCCCCAGGGGGCTGGCCTGAAATGGGACTACGAGCAGTACTTC. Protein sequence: CASSPQGAGLKWDYEQYF.

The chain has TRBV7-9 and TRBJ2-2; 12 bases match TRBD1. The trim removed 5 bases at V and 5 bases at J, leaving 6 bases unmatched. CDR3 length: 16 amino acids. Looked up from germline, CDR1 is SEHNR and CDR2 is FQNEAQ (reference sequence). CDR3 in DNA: TGTGCCAGCAGCACTTGGGACAGGGGGCAAACCGGGGAGCTGTTTTTT. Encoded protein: CASSTWDRGQTGELFF.

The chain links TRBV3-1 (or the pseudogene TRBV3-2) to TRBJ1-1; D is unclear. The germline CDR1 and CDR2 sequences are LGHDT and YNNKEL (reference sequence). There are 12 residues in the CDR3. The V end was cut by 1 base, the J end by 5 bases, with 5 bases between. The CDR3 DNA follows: TGTGCCAGCAGCCAAGTCAGAACTGAAGCTTTCTTT. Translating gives CASSQVRTEAFF.

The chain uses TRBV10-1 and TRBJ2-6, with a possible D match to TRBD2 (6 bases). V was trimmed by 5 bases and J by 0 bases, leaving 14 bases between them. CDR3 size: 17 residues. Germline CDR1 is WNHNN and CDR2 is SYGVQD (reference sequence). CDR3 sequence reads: CASSTRGGLSGANVLTF. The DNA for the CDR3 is TGCGCCAGCAGTACCCGGGGAGGCCTCTCTGGGGCCAACGTCCTGACTTTC.

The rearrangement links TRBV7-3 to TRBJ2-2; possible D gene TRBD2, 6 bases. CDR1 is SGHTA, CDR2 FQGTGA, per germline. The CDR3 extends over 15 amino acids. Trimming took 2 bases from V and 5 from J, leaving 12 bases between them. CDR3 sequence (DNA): TGTGCCAGCAGCTTACCCGGGAGTGGGACCGGGGAGCTGTTTTTT. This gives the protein CASSLPGSGTGELFF.

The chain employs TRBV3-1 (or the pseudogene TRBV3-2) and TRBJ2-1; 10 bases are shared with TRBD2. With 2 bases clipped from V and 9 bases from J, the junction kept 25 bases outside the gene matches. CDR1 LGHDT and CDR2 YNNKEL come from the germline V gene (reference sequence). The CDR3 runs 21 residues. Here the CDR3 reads CASSQSWPRTGGTSVDGEQFF. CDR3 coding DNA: TGTGCCAGCAGCCAATCGTGGCCCCGGACCGGGGGGACTAGCGTAGACGGTGAGCAGTTCTTC.

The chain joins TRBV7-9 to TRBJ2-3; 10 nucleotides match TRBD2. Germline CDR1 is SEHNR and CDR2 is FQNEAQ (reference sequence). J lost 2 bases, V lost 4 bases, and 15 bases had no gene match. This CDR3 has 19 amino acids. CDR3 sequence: CASSSTQPGLASVTDTQYF. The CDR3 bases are TGTGCCAGCAGCTCAACCCAACCGGGACTAGCGTCCGTCACAGATACGCAGTATTTT.

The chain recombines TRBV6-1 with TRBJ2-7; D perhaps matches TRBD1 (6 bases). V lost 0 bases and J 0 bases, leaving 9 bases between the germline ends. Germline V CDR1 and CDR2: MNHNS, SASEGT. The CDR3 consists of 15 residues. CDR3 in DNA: TGTGCCAGCAGTGAAGCTACAGGGCCCTCCTACGAGCAGTACTTC. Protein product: CASSEATGPSYEQYF.

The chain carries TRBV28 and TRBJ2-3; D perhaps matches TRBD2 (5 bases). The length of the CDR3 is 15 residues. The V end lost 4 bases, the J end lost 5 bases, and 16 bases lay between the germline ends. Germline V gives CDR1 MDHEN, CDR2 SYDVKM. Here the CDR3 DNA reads TGTGCCAGCAGTTCTGGAGGAAGGGCCGGAGATACGCAGTATTTT. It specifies CASSSGGRAGDTQYF.

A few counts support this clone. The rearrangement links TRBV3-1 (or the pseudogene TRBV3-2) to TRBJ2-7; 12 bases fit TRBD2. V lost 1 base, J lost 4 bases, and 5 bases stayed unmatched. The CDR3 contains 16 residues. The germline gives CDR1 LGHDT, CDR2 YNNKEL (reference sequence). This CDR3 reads CASSQGPGLAGYEQYF. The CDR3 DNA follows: TGTGCCAGCAGCCAAGGACCGGGACTAGCGGGTTACGAGCAGTACTTC.

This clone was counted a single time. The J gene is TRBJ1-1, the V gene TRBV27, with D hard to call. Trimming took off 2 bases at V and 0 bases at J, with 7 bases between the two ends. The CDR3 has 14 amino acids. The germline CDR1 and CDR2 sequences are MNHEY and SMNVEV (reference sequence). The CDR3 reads CASSLADLNTEAFF. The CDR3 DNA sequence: TGTGCCAGCAGTTTAGCAGATTTGAACACTGAAGCTTTCTTT.

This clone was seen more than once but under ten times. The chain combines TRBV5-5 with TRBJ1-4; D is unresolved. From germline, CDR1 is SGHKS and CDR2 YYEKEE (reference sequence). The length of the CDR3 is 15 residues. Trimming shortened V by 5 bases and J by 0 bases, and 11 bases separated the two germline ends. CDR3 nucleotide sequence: TGTGCCAGCAGAAAAGACACGGCAACTAATGAAAAACTGTTTTTT. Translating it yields CASRKDTATNEKLFF.

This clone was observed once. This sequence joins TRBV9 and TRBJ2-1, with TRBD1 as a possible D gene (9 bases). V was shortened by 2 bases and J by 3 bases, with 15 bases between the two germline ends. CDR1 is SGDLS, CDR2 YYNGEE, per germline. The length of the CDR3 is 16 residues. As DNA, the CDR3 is TGTGCCAGCAGCGTTAGCGGGACAGGGTACTACAATGAGCAGTTCTTC. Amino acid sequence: CASSVSGTGYYNEQFF.

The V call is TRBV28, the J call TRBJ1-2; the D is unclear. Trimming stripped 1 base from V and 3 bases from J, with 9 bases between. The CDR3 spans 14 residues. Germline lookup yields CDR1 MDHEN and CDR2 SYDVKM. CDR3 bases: TGTGCCAGCAGTTTATCCCAGGTTGACTATGGCTACACCTTC. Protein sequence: CASSLSQVDYGYTF.

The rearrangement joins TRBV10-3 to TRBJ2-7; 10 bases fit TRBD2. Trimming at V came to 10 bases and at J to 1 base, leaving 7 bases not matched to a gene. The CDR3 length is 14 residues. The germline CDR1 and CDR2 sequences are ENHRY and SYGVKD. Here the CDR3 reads CASSLAGSSYEQYF. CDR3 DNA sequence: TGTGCCAGCTCACTAGCGGGAAGTTCCTACGAGCAGTACTTC.